The sequence of this T cell receptor (beta chain) was determined in a study of T-cell reconstitution after alpha-beta-depleted transplantation in children. Unique molecular identifiers tagged the TCRbeta library. Each CDR3 protein is one row after TCRdb ran MiXCR on the PCR reads. The table has hundreds of thousands of distinct CDR3 sequences, about 10% seen once. The junction had 10 bases not matched to a gene; V was cut back by 3 bases and J by 7 bases. The germline V gene has CDR1 SGHNT and CDR2 YYREEE (reference sequence). This CDR3 contains 14 residues. This receptor was taken from a human donor who donated a stem cell graft to a child with acute myeloid leukemia. Sequenced material: PBMCs from the stem cell graft donor, taken from the stem cell graft. This sequence joins TRBV5-4 and TRBJ2-7; TRBD2 agrees at 7 bases. This chain's CDR3 is CASSSGGFGPEQYF. DNA for the CDR3: TGTGCCAGCAGCTCGGGAGGCTTCGGCCCGGAGCAGTACTTC.